The T cell receptor (beta chain) described here comes from a study of response to subunit inactivated influenza vaccine. TCRdb reprocessed the RT-PCR reads with MiXCR, giving one entry per CDR3 protein. The profile covers 450,000 to 600,000 distinct CDR3 sequences, with 7.6% appearing a single time and roughly 13% taken by the ten largest. Trimming pared 2 bases from V and 0 bases from J, leaving 8 bases between. CDR1 is SQVTM, CDR2 ANQGSEA, per germline. The CDR3 is made up of 14 amino acids. This clonotype was observed many times. Sequencing used PBMCs from blood, obtained less than 30 months after vaccination. The chain carries TRBV29-1 and TRBJ2-1; D is undetermined. The TCR was taken from a man in his fifties or sixties who received an inactivated influenza vaccine. The CDR3 reads CSVEQASSYNEQFF. The CDR3 DNA is TGCAGCGTTGAACAAGCAAGCTCCTACAATGAGCAGTTCTTC.